Presented here are 10 T cell receptor beta chains from one specimen sequenced in a study of blood T cell repertoires in COVID-19. The data were produced by immunoSEQ multiplex PCR, yet TCRdb's version contains in-frame clones alone and is incomplete. The data contain some 400,000 clones, roughly 86% of them singletons. The sequenced sample consisted of PBMCs or T cells enriched from blood (not recorded which). All receptors come from a woman under 40 who had recovered from COVID-19.

V is TRBV28 and J is TRBJ1-5, with 8 nucleotides matching TRBD1. The V segment lost 5 bases and the J segment 2 bases; nucleotides outside the gene matches: 11. The CDR3 covers 17 residues. Germline V lookup: CDR1 MDHEN, CDR2 SYDVKM. The CDR3 is CASSPDSTGEGNQPQHF. In nucleotides, the CDR3 is TGTGCCAGCAGTCCCGACTCGACAGGGGAGGGCAATCAGCCCCAGCATTTT. The full variable domain, rest sourced from reference TRBV28 and TRBJ1-5, is DVKVTQSSRYLVKRTGEKVFLECVQDMDHENMFWYRQDPGLGLRLIYFSYDVKMKEKGDIPEGYSVSREKKERFSLILESASTNQTSMYLCASSPDSTGEGNQPQHFGDGTRLSIL.

V and J are TRBV14 and TRBJ2-1; 9 nucleotides match TRBD1. V gave up 0 bases and J gave up 8 bases; unmatched junction bases: 8. This CDR3 is 16 amino acids long. CDR1 SGHDN and CDR2 FVKESK come from the germline V gene. The CDR3 DNA reads TGTGCCAGCAGCCAAGACCGGGACAGGGCGTTGGATGAGCAGTTCTTC. Its translation: CASSQDRDRALDEQFF.

This clone was recorded a few times. The rearrangement joins TRBV18 to TRBJ1-1, with 9 bases fitting TRBD1. Trimming at V came to 1 base and at J to 4 bases, leaving 1 base not matched to a gene. The germline V gene has CDR1 KGHSH and CDR2 LQKENI. The CDR3 is 14 amino acids. The chain's CDR3 is CASSPQTGGTEAFF. CDR3 bases: TGTGCCAGCTCACCACAGACAGGGGGCACTGAAGCTTTCTTT. The entire variable domain, with the rest obtained from reference TRBV18 and TRBJ1-1, is as follows: NAGVMQNPRHLVRRRGQEARLRCSPMKGHSHVYWYRQLPEEGLKFMVYLQKENIIDESGMPKERFSAEFPKEGPSILRIQQVVRGDSAAYFCASSPQTGGTEAFFGQGTRLTVV.

The V call is TRBV7-2, the J call TRBJ2-2, with D unclear. Germline assignment: CDR1 SGHTA and CDR2 FQGNSA. Trimming pared 4 bases from V and 3 bases from J, leaving 6 bases between. The CDR3 is made up of 13 amino acids. The CDR3 is CASSSSHTGELFF. CDR3 DNA sequence: TGTGCCAGCAGCTCAAGCCACACCGGGGAGCTGTTTTTT. The variable domain in full, completed from reference TRBV7-2 and TRBJ2-2, reads GAGVSQSPSNKVTEKGKDVELRCDPISGHTALYWYRQSLGQGLEFLIYFQGNSAPDKSGLPSDRFSAERTGGSVSTLTIQRTQQEDSAVYLCASSSSHTGELFFGEGSRLTVL.

This chain uses TRBV9 with TRBJ1-4; D may be TRBD1 (5 bases). Germline loops: CDR1 SGDLS, CDR2 YYNGEE. The CDR3 loop spans 14 amino acids. Trimming took 0 bases from V and 8 from J, leaving 11 bases between them. The CDR3 here is CASSVGVGVEKLFF. The DNA of the CDR3 is TGTGCCAGCAGCGTAGGGGTAGGGGTCGAAAAACTGTTTTTT.

V and J are TRBV5-1 and TRBJ2-2; no clear D gene. The CDR3 contains 15 residues. Germline CDR1 reads SGHRS; CDR2 reads YFSETQ. V was pared by 0 bases and J by 0 bases, with 6 bases between. The CDR3 region is CASSLGGSNTGELFF. The CDR3 coding sequence is TGCGCCAGCAGCTTGGGAGGATCGAACACCGGGGAGCTGTTTTTT.

The chain joins TRBV5-1 to TRBJ2-2; D perhaps matches TRBD1 (6 bases). The CDR3 totals 16 residues. Germline values: CDR1 SGHRS, CDR2 YFSETQ. The V end was cut by 1 base, the J end by 1 base, with 11 bases between. The CDR3 spells CASSLRSQGNTGELFF. DNA of the CDR3: TGCGCCAGCAGCTTGAGGTCACAGGGGAACACCGGGGAGCTGTTTTTT.

The chain recombines TRBV5-1 with TRBJ2-7, with D possibly TRBD1 on 6 matching bases. The CDR3 sequence is 13 residues long. Per the germline V gene, CDR1 is SGHRS and CDR2 is YFSETQ. V lost 0 bases to trimming and J lost 3 bases, with 7 bases between them. CDR3 in amino acids: CASSLVTGYEQYF. DNA for the CDR3: TGCGCCAGCAGCTTGGTGACAGGCTACGAGCAGTACTTC.

The chain uses TRBV19 and TRBJ2-1, with no clear D. CDR1 LNHDA and CDR2 SQIVND come from the germline V gene (reference sequence). The CDR3 covers 12 residues. V lost 6 bases, J lost 6 bases, and 9 bases lay in between. Here the CDR3 DNA reads TGTGCCAGTAGGCGAGTCCCCAATGAGCAGTTCTTC. Translation: CASRRVPNEQFF.

V gene TRBV5-4 combines with J gene TRBJ1-5; D gene ambiguous. The CDR3 has 14 amino acids. The V end was cut by 4 bases, the J end by 5 bases, with 13 bases between. The germline CDR1 and CDR2 sequences are SGHNT and YYREEE (reference sequence). As DNA, the CDR3 is TGTGCCAGCAGCCCCAGACCTAGTTATCAGCCCCAGCATTTT. It translates to CASSPRPSYQPQHF.